These 11 T cell receptor beta chains were all obtained from the same sample, sequenced in a study of T cell responses to AZD1222 COVID-19 vaccine. Clones were sequenced by immunoSEQ multiplex PCR, and TCRdb holds only the in-frame ones, with some missing. The data contain 150,000 to 200,000 clones, approximately 90% of them singletons. The starting material was peripheral blood, obtained 28 days after the second dose of the MenACWY control vaccine. These receptor sequences come from an adult who received the MenACWY meningococcal vaccine as a control.

This CDR3 is CASSYSRGNTQYF. The CDR3 nucleotides read TGTGCCAGCAGTTACTCAAGAGGGAATACGCAGTATTTT. The chain uses TRBV6-5 and TRBJ2-3; TRBD2 might be the D (5 bases). V was pared by 0 bases and J by 7 bases, with 8 bases between. CDR1 and CDR2 from the germline V gene are MNHEY and SVGAGI. The CDR3 is 13 amino acids.

The gene calls are TRBV27 and TRBJ2-1; D tentatively reads TRBD1 or TRBD2 (5 bases each). V was clipped by 1 base and J by 8 bases, with 6 bases between them. Germline loops: CDR1 MNHEY, CDR2 SMNVEV (reference sequence). This CDR3 has 12 amino acids. The CDR3 is CASSLWGYEQFF. The CDR3 bases are TGTGCCAGCAGTTTATGGGGGTATGAGCAGTTCTTC.

Only a few counts were recorded for this clone. J is TRBJ1-2 and V is TRBV30; no reliable D call. The ends were cut back, 1 base at V and 0 bases at J, with 6 bases in the middle. The CDR3 loop spans 13 amino acids. Germline V gene lookup returns CDR1 GTSNPN and CDR2 SVGIG (reference sequence). The CDR3 protein is CAWSASANYGYTF. As DNA, the CDR3 is TGTGCCTGGAGTGCCTCAGCTAACTATGGCTACACCTTC.

This chain joins TRBV7-2 and TRBJ1-3; no definite D call. This CDR3 spans 11 amino acids. V lost 8 bases and J 5 bases, leaving 7 bases between the germline ends. The germline gives CDR1 SGHTA, CDR2 FQGNSA. CDR3 protein: CASGPRNTIYF. As DNA, the CDR3 is TGTGCCAGCGGTCCCCGAAACACCATATATTTT.

This chain uses TRBV27 with TRBJ2-7; no firm D call. The length of the CDR3 is 14 residues. V shed 0 bases and J shed 0 bases, with 6 bases lying between them. The germline V gene has CDR1 MNHEY and CDR2 SMNVEV (reference sequence). The chain's CDR3 is CASSLSLSSYEQYF. CDR3 coding DNA: TGTGCCAGCAGTTTATCGCTAAGCTCCTACGAGCAGTACTTC.

The chain joins TRBV5-5 to TRBJ2-7, with D maybe TRBD2 (5 bases). This CDR3 comprises 14 residues. V was cut by 5 bases and J by 3 bases, with 15 bases left in between. Per germline, CDR1 SGHKS and CDR2 YYEKEE (reference sequence). CDR3 DNA sequence: TGTGCCAGCAGGAGAGCCGGGGTAAACTACGAGCAGTACTTC. The encoded protein is CASRRAGVNYEQYF.

This chain connects TRBV27 to TRBJ2-5; possibly TRBD2 for D (5 bases). This CDR3 is built from 15 residues. The V end was cut by 8 bases, the J end by 2 bases, with 18 bases between. The V gene's germline CDR1 is MNHEY and CDR2 SMNVEV (reference sequence). The CDR3 spells CASARGPLLQETQYF. DNA for the CDR3: TGTGCCAGCGCTCGAGGGCCCCTCCTTCAAGAGACCCAGTACTTC.

In this sample, this clone turned up once. V and J are TRBV4-2 and TRBJ1-6, with 7 nucleotides matching TRBD1. The CDR3 totals 16 residues. Trimming cost V 4 bases and J 5 bases; bases outside gene matches: 8. The germline V gene encodes CDR1 LGHNA and CDR2 YNFKEQ. This CDR3 is CASSPRQGFHNSPLHF. CDR3 nucleotide sequence: TGTGCCAGCAGCCCCCGACAGGGTTTCCATAATTCACCCCTCCACTTT.

Only one count was recorded for this clone. This chain connects TRBV7-2 to TRBJ1-4; no definite D call. CDR3 length: 14 residues. Trimming removed 1 base at V and 8 bases at J, with 11 bases between. Per germline, CDR1 SGHTA and CDR2 FQGNSA. CDR3 DNA: TGTGCCAGCAGCTTAGATAGGATGTCGGAAAAACTGTTTTTT. This codes for CASSLDRMSEKLFF.

The genes are TRBV7-8 and TRBJ1-1; the D is unclear. V lost 2 bases, J lost 7 bases, and 11 bases lay in between. This CDR3 region has 13 residues. Germline CDR1 reads SGHVS; CDR2 reads FQNEAQ. The CDR3 sequence: CASSLTTLGEAFF. The CDR3 DNA reads as TGTGCCAGCAGCTTAACTACTCTCGGTGAAGCTTTCTTT. Variable domain in full (rest from reference TRBV7-8 and TRBJ1-1): GAGVSQSPRYKVAKRGQDVALRCDPISGHVSLFWYQQALGQGPEFLTYFQNEAQLDKSGLPSDRFFAERPEGSVSTLKIQRTQQEDSAVYLCASSLTTLGEAFFGQGTRLTVV.

A single count supports this clone. The chain combines TRBV5-5 with TRBJ1-1; unclear D gene. V was pared by 1 base and J by 1 base, with 11 bases between. CDR1 and CDR2 (germline): SGHKS, YYEKEE (reference sequence). The CDR3 is 15 amino acids. The CDR3 loop reads CASSLISGANTEAFF. CDR3 in DNA: TGTGCCAGCAGCTTGATCTCAGGAGCGAACACTGAAGCTTTCTTT.